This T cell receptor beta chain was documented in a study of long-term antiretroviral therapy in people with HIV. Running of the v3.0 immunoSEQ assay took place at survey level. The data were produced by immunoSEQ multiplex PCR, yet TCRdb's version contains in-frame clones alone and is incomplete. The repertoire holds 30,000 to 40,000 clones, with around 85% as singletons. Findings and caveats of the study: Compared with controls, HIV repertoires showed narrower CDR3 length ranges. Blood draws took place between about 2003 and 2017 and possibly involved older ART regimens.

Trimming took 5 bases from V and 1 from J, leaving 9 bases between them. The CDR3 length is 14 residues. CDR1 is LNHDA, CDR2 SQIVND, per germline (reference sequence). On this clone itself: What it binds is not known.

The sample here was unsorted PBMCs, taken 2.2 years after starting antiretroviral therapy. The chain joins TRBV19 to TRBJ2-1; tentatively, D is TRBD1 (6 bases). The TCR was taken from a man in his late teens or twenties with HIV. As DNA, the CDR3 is TGTGCCAGTAGTTACAGGGAGTCCTACAATGAGCAGTTCTTC. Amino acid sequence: CASSYRESYNEQFF.